The 15 T cell receptor beta chains given below trace back to one sample, sequenced in a study of Ad26.COV2.S vaccination and SARS-CoV-2 variants. The protocol was immunoSEQ multiplex PCR, while the TCRdb copy is restricted to in-frame clones and leaves out a portion. The data hold just over 350,000 clones, with approximately 90% observed a single time. The sequences come from peripheral blood, collected after recovery from COVID-19. The receptors originated from a human donor who had recovered from COVID-19.

Here the CDR3 reads CASSHREGGTEAFF. Written as DNA, the CDR3 is TGCGCCAGCAGCCACAGGGAGGGGGGGACTGAAGCTTTCTTT. The chain links TRBV4-1 to TRBJ1-1; TRBD1 might be the D (6 bases). Trimming removed 3 bases at V and 5 bases at J, with 13 bases between. Germline V CDR1 and CDR2: MGHRA, YSYEKL. The CDR3 runs 14 residues.

The chain carries TRBV5-5 and TRBJ2-7; weak D call: TRBD2 (6 bases). This CDR3 has 15 amino acids. Trimming shortened V by 0 bases and J by 1 base, and 11 bases separated the two germline ends. Per the germline V gene, CDR1 is SGHKS and CDR2 is YYEKEE (reference sequence). This chain's CDR3 is CASSLDVGGSYEQYF. CDR3 bases: TGTGCCAGCAGCTTGGATGTTGGGGGGTCCTACGAGCAGTACTTC.

The chain uses TRBV7-8 and TRBJ1-5; TRBD1 might be the D (5 bases). Deletions cut 4 bases from V and 5 bases from J, with 9 bases between. In germline, CDR1 is SGHVS, CDR2 FQNEAQ. This CDR3 has 13 residues. CDR3: CASSSQGYQPQHF. CDR3 in DNA: TGTGCCAGCAGCTCCCAGGGTTATCAGCCCCAGCATTTT.

V gene TRBV2 combines with J gene TRBJ2-1, with unresolved D. The germline V gene encodes CDR1 SNHLY and CDR2 FYNNEI. The ends were cut back, 9 bases at V and 9 bases at J, with 18 bases in the middle. CDR3 length equals 13 residues. CDR3 region: CASIFAQSGEQFF. CDR3 bases: TGTGCCAGTATTTTCGCCCAGTCGGGTGAGCAGTTCTTC. Filled out from reference TRBV2 and TRBJ2-1, the complete variable domain reads EPEVTQTPSHQVTQMGQEVILRCVPISNHLYFYWYRQILGQKVEFLVSFYNNEISEKSEIFDDQFSVERPDGSNFTLKIRSTKLEDSAMYFCASIFAQSGEQFFGPGTRLTVL.

The table lists this clone with a count of one. The chain uses TRBV5-6 and TRBJ2-5; 7 bases are a match to TRBD2. This CDR3 region has 14 residues. V dropped 0 bases and J dropped 5; count of bases not matched to a gene: 4. The germline CDR1 and CDR2 sequences are SGHDT and YYEEEE. CDR3 coding DNA: TGTGCCAGCAGCTTGGCGGGGGGATTGGAGACCCAGTACTTC. Its protein product is CASSLAGGLETQYF. The complete variable domain, with remaining parts taken from reference TRBV5-6 and TRBJ2-5, reads DAGVTQSPTHLIKTRGQQVTLRCSPKSGHDTVSWYQQALGQGPQFIFQYYEEEERQRGNFPDRFSGHQFPNYSSELNVNALLLGDSALYLCASSLAGGLETQYFGPGTRLLVL.

The V call is TRBV12-3 or TRBV12-4, the J call TRBJ1-5, with unresolved D. The CDR3 length is 13 residues. V was shortened by 7 bases and J by 6 bases, with 13 bases between the two germline ends. The CDR3 coding sequence is TGTGCCAGCACCATCGGAGGTACTCAGCCCCAGCATTTT. Translating gives CASTIGGTQPQHF.

This chain links TRBV25-1 with TRBJ1-1, with D uncertain. Germline V gene sequence: CDR1 MGHDK, CDR2 SYGVNS. Between the trimmed V and J ends, which lost 0 bases and 5 bases, there was a span of 16 bases. This CDR3 has 16 amino acids. The CDR3 protein is CASSEYGHNSGTEAFF. CDR3 coding DNA: TGTGCCAGCAGTGAATATGGCCATAATTCGGGGACTGAAGCTTTCTTT.

The chain employs TRBV6-1 and TRBJ1-6; unclear D gene. Germline V lookup: CDR1 MNHNS, CDR2 SASEGT. Between the trimmed V and J ends, which lost 2 bases and 7 bases, there was a span of 6 bases. The CDR3 runs 13 residues. The CDR3 reads CASSEKANSPLHF. The CDR3 DNA is TGTGCCAGCAGTGAAAAGGCCAATTCACCCCTCCACTTT.

The V call is TRBV7-9, the J call TRBJ2-7; 10 bases line up with TRBD1. V gave up 5 bases and J gave up 5 bases; unmatched junction bases: 6. This CDR3 is built from 14 residues. Per germline, CDR1 SEHNR and CDR2 FQNEAQ (reference sequence). The CDR3 spells CASSTGQGVDEQYF. CDR3 sequence (DNA): TGTGCCAGCAGCACCGGACAGGGGGTCGACGAGCAGTACTTC.

The J gene is TRBJ2-2, the V gene TRBV13, with 9 bases fitting TRBD2. The CDR3 consists of 16 residues. Germline V CDR1 and CDR2: PRHDT, FYEKMQ (reference sequence). J lost 7 bases, V lost 5 bases, and 11 bases had no gene match. The CDR3 region is CASSPRSGGSSGELFF. The DNA for the CDR3 is TGTGCCAGCAGCCCCAGGAGCGGGGGGTCTAGCGGGGAGCTGTTTTTT.

This rearrangement joins TRBV4-3 to TRBJ2-2, with D perhaps TRBD1 (6 bases). Germline V CDR1 and CDR2: LGHNA, YSLEER. The CDR3 contains 14 residues. Trimming took 2 bases from V and 8 from J, leaving 12 bases between them. The CDR3 loop is CASSQQPRGGELFF. CDR3 sequence (DNA): TGCGCCAGCAGCCAACAACCGAGGGGGGGGGAGCTGTTTTTT.

V gene TRBV4-3 combines with J gene TRBJ1-3; 9 bases line up with TRBD1. V shed 0 bases and J 0 bases; nucleotides not matched to a gene: 3. Germline assignment: CDR1 LGHNA and CDR2 YSLEER. The CDR3 runs 17 residues. Written as DNA, the CDR3 is TGCGCCAGCAGCCAAGAAGGGACAGGGAGCTCTGGAAACACCATATATTTT. Its protein is CASSQEGTGSSGNTIYF.

This clone was seen a few times. The genes are TRBV7-2 and TRBJ1-6, with 7 bases matching TRBD1. V dropped 0 bases and J dropped 6; count of bases not matched to a gene: 2. The CDR3 length is 15 residues. From germline, CDR1 is SGHTA and CDR2 FQGNSA. This CDR3 is CASSLARQGNSPLHF. CDR3 bases: TGTGCCAGCAGCTTAGCGAGACAGGGTAATTCACCCCTCCACTTT.

This clone was found once. The chain recombines TRBV7-8 with TRBJ2-7; D possibly corresponds to TRBD1 (5 bases). Trimming removed 0 bases at V and 0 bases at J, with 12 bases between. The germline gives CDR1 SGHVS, CDR2 FQNEAQ. This CDR3 has 16 amino acids. CDR3 nucleotide sequence: TGTGCCAGCAGCTTAGCGCAGGCAGGGTCCTCCTACGAGCAGTACTTC. Protein sequence: CASSLAQAGSSYEQYF.

The chain has TRBV7-9 and TRBJ1-1; a weak D match, TRBD1 (6 bases). CDR1 is SEHNR and CDR2 is FQNEAQ in the germline V gene (reference sequence). The CDR3 length is 14 residues. V was shortened by 5 bases and J by 0 bases, with 10 bases between the two germline ends. The CDR3 DNA sequence: TGTGCCAGCAGCCCCAGGACAGTGAACACTGAAGCTTTCTTT. As protein: CASSPRTVNTEAFF.